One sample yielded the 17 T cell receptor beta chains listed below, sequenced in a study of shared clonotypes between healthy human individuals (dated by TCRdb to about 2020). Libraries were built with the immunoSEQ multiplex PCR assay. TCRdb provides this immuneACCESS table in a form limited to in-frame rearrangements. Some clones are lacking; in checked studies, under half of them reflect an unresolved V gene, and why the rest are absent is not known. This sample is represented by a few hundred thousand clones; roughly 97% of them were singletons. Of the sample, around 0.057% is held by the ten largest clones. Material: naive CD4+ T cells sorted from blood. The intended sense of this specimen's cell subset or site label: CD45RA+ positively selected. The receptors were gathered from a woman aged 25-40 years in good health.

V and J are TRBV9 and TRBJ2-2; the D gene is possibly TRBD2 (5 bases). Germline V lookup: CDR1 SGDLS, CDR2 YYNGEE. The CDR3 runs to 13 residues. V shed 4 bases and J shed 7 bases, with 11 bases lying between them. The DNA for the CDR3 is TGTGCCAGCAGCCCGGGGTATATCGGGGAGCTGTTTTTT. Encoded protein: CASSPGYIGELFF.

Written as DNA, the CDR3 is TGTGCCAGCAGCCCCGGATACAGGGATATGAACACTGAAGCTTTCTTT. Translating gives CASSPGYRDMNTEAFF. J is TRBJ1-1 and V is TRBV11-3, with D maybe TRBD1 (6 bases). Between the trimmed V and J ends, which lost 5 bases and 0 bases, there was a span of 16 bases. CDR1 is SGHNT and CDR2 is YENEEA in the germline V gene. CDR3 length equals 16 residues.

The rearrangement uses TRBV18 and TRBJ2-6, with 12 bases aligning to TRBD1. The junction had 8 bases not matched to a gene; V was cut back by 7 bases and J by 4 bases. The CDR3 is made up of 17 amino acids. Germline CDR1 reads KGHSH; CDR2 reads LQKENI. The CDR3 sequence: CASCPGTGGVGANVLTF. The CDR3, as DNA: TGTGCCAGCTGCCCTGGGACAGGGGGCGTAGGGGCCAACGTCCTGACTTTC.

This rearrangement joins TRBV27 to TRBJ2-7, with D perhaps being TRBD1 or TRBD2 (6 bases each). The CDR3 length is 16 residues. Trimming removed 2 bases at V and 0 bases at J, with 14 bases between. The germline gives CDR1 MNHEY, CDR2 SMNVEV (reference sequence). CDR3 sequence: CASSLLGGGSSYEQYF. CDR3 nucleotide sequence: TGTGCCAGCAGTTTACTCGGGGGCGGCAGCTCCTACGAGCAGTACTTC.

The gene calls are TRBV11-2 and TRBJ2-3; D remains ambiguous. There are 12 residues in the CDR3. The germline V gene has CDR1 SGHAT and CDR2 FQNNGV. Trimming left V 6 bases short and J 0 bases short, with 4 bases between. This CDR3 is CASRTSTDTQYF. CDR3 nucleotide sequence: TGTGCCAGCAGAACTAGCACAGATACGCAGTATTTT.

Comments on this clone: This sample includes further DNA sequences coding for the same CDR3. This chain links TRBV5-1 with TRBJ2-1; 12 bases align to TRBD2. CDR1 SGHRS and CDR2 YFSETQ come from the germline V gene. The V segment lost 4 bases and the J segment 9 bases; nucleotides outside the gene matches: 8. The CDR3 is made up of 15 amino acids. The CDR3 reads CASSLSSGRAGEQFF. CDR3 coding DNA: TGCGCCAGCAGCCTCTCTAGCGGGAGGGCTGGTGAGCAGTTCTTC.

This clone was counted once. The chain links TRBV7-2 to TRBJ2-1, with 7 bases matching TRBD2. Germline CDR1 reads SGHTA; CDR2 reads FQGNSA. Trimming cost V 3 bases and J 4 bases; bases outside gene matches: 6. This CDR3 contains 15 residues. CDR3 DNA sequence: TGTGCCAGCAGCTTCTCTAGCGGAGTATACAATGAGCAGTTCTTC. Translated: CASSFSSGVYNEQFF.

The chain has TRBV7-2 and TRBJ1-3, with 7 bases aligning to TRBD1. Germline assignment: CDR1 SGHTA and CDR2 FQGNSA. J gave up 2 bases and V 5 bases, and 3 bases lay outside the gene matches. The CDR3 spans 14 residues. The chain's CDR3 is CASSSGTAGNTIYF. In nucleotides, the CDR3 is TGTGCCAGCAGCAGCGGGACAGCTGGAAACACCATATATTTT.

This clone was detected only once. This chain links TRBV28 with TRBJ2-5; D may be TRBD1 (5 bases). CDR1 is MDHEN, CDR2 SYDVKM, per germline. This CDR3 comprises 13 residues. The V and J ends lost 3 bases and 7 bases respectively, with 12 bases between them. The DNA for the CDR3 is TGTGCCAGCAGTTTGATAGGGGTGGGGACCCAGTACTTC. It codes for CASSLIGVGTQYF.

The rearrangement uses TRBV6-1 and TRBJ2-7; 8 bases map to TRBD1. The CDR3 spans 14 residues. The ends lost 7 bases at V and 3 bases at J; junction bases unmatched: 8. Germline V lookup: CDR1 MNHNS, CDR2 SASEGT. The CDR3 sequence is CASIYGTGVYEQYF. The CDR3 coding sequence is TGTGCCAGCATATATGGGACAGGTGTCTACGAGCAGTACTTC.

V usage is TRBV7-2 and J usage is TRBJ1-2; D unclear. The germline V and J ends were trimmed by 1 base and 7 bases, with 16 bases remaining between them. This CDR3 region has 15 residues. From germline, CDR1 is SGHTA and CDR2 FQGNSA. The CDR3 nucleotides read TGTGCCAGCAGCTTAGTTCTTGGAGTTGAGAGTGGCTACACCTTC. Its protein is CASSLVLGVESGYTF.

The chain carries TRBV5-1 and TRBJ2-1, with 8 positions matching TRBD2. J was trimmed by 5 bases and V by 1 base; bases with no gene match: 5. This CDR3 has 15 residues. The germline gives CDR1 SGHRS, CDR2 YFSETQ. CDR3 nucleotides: TGCGCCAGCAGCTTGATAGCGGGGAAGAACAATGAGCAGTTCTTC. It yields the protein CASSLIAGKNNEQFF.

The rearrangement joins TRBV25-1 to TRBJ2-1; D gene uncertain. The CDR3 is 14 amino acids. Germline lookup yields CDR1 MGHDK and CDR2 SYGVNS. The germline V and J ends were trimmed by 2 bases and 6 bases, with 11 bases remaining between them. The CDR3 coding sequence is TGTGCCAGCAGTGAAACCCCCCACCGCAATGAGCAGTTCTTC. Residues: CASSETPHRNEQFF.

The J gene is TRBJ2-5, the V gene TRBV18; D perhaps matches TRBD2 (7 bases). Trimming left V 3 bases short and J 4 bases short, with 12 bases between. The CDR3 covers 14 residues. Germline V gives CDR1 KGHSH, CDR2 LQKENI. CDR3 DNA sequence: TGTGCCAGCTCACCCGAGGGGGGGGCAGAGACCCAGTACTTC. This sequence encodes CASSPEGGAETQYF.

The CDR3 DNA reads TGCGCCAGCAGCCAGCCTGGACTAGCCTGGGAGACCCAGTACTTC. It specifies CASSQPGLAWETQYF. The chain joins TRBV4-1 to TRBJ2-5; 8 nucleotides agree with TRBD2. The CDR3 is made up of 15 amino acids. Germline CDR1 reads MGHRA; CDR2 reads YSYEKL. V shed 3 bases and J 5 bases; nucleotides not matched to a gene: 8.

CDR3 region: CASSPRGTINNEQFF. The DNA for the CDR3 is TGTGCCAGCAGCCCGCGCGGGACTATCAACAATGAGCAGTTCTTC. This chain connects TRBV11-1 to TRBJ2-1; 7 nucleotides line up with TRBD2. V shed 5 bases and J 5 bases; nucleotides not matched to a gene: 9. Germline-derived CDR1 and CDR2 are SGHAT and FQDESV (reference sequence). CDR3 size: 15 residues.

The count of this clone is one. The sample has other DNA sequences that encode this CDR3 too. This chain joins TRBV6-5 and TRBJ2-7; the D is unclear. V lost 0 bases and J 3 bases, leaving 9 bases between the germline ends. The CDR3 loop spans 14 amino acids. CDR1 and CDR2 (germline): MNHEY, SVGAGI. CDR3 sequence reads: CASSYSRQIYEQYF. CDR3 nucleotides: TGTGCCAGCAGTTACTCGAGGCAGATCTACGAGCAGTACTTC.